Listed here are 10 T cell receptor beta chains from one sample, sequenced in a study of T-cell reconstitution after alpha-beta-depleted transplantation in children. As it was prepared, the TCRbeta library received unique molecular identifiers. TCRdb re-derived calls from the PCR reads in MiXCR, one entry per CDR3 protein. Among 700,000 to 850,000 distinct CDR3 sequences listed, around 17% were seen once. The sample here was PBMCs, mostly from graft donor cells, taken 360 days after TCRalphabeta/CD19-depleted stem cell transplant. These TCRs come from a male patient between 10 and 17 years old who had a stem cell transplant for acute lymphoblastic leukemia, so the T cells may come from the graft donor.

This clonotype was seen many times. This chain joins TRBV9 and TRBJ2-3; 8 positions agree with TRBD2. CDR3 length equals 16 residues. With V trimmed by 4 bases and J by 2 bases, 9 bases remained unmatched. Germline assignment: CDR1 SGDLS and CDR2 YYNGEE. The DNA of the CDR3 is TGTGCCAGCAGCCTCGGGGGGGTCCGGATCACAGATACGCAGTATTTT. It is translated as CASSLGGVRITDTQYF.

CDR3 region: CASTDFGTEAFF. CDR3 nucleotide sequence: TGTGCCAGCACCGACTTTGGGACAGAAGCTTTCTTT. J is TRBJ1-1 and V is TRBV12-3 or TRBV12-4, with a tentative D call TRBD1 (6 bases). Trimming removed 7 bases at V and 8 bases at J, with 14 bases between. The CDR3 runs to 12 residues.

The chain recombines TRBV27 with TRBJ2-5, with D perhaps TRBD2 (6 bases). Germline lookup yields CDR1 MNHEY and CDR2 SMNVEV (reference sequence). The CDR3 extends over 14 amino acids. The ends were cut back, 4 bases at V and 1 base at J, with 10 bases in the middle. CDR3 loop: CASSSRGVQETQYF. CDR3 coding DNA: TGTGCCAGCAGTTCGCGGGGAGTCCAAGAGACCCAGTACTTC.

This clonotype showed up just a few times. V and J are TRBV20-1 and TRBJ1-4, with D unresolved. Trimming removed 5 bases at V and 5 bases at J, with 9 bases between. The CDR3 contains 12 residues. Germline V gene lookup returns CDR1 DFQATT and CDR2 SNEGSKA (reference sequence). The CDR3 DNA is TGCAGTGCTCGCCGCGGGAATGAAAAACTGTTTTTT. This sequence encodes CSARRGNEKLFF.

Only a few counts were recorded for this clonotype. The chain recombines TRBV29-1 with TRBJ2-2, with D perhaps being TRBD1 or TRBD2 (5 bases each). Trimming took off 7 bases at V and 4 bases at J, with 10 bases between the two ends. This CDR3 contains 12 residues. Germline CDR1 reads SQVTM; CDR2 reads ANQGSEA. CDR3 amino acids: CSATGPTGELFF. CDR3 bases: TGCAGCGCTACGGGGCCCACCGGGGAGCTGTTTTTT.

This clonotype was picked up a small number of times. The chain uses TRBV5-1 and TRBJ2-7, with a tentative D call TRBD2 (6 bases). V lost 1 base and J lost 2, with 13 bases in between. Germline assignment: CDR1 SGHRS and CDR2 YFSETQ. The CDR3 runs to 15 residues. The DNA of the CDR3 is TGCGCCAGCAGCTTGTTAGCGGAACCAACCTACGAGCAGTACTTC. As protein: CASSLLAEPTYEQYF.

The gene calls are TRBV19 and TRBJ2-7, with D tentatively TRBD1 (6 bases). The germline V gene encodes CDR1 LNHDA and CDR2 SQIVND (reference sequence). Deletions cut 9 bases from V and 4 bases from J, with 19 bases between. The CDR3 sequence is 14 residues long. CDR3 protein: CASQKTRGNYEQYF. DNA for the CDR3: TGTGCCAGCCAAAAGACCAGGGGTAATTACGAGCAGTACTTC. The entire variable domain, with the rest obtained from reference TRBV19 and TRBJ2-7, is as follows: DGGITQSPKYLFRKEGQNVTLSCEQNLNHDAMYWYRQDPGQGLRLIYYSQIVNDFQKGDIAEGYSVSREKKESFPLTVTSAQKNPTAFYLCASQKTRGNYEQYFGPGTRLTVT.

The rearrangement uses TRBV5-1 and TRBJ1-1; D gene uncertain. V gave up 0 bases and J gave up 1 base, with 7 bases separating them. The CDR3 has 14 residues. The germline V gene has CDR1 SGHRS and CDR2 YFSETQ. This CDR3 reads CASSLVPRNTEAFF. The DNA of the CDR3 is TGCGCCAGCAGCTTGGTGCCACGGAACACTGAAGCTTTCTTT. Full variable domain (remainder filled in from reference TRBV5-1 and TRBJ1-1): KAGVTQTPRYLIKTRGQQVTLSCSPISGHRSVSWYQQTPGQGLQFLFEYFSETQRNKGNFPGRFSGRQFSNSRSEMNVSTLELGDSALYLCASSLVPRNTEAFFGQGTRLTVV.

This clonotype was detected only a few times. The CDR3 loop reads CASSLTSWDEQFF. In DNA form, the CDR3 reads TGTGCCAGCAGCTTGACTAGCTGGGATGAGCAGTTCTTC. The chain couples TRBV7-9 to TRBJ2-1; 7 bases line up with TRBD2. This CDR3 contains 13 residues. Germline V gene lookup returns CDR1 SEHNR and CDR2 FQNEAQ (reference sequence). V gave up 3 bases and J gave up 8 bases; unmatched junction bases: 4.

This clonotype was counted only a few times. The chain links TRBV3-1 to TRBJ2-7; 14 bases agree with TRBD2. The germline V gene has CDR1 LGHDT and CDR2 YNNKEL (reference sequence). The CDR3 runs to 18 residues. The J segment lost 1 base and the V segment lost 4 bases, leaving 9 bases of the junction unmatched. CDR3 bases: TGTGCCAGCAGCCTCAGACTAGCGGGAGGGCCCGCTTCCTACGAGCAGTACTTC. It translates to CASSLRLAGGPASYEQYF.